A single sample gave rise to the 18 T cell receptor gamma chains below, sequenced in a study of γδ T cells in repeated Plasmodium falciparum infection. TCRdb reanalyzed the multiplex PCR reads using CATT. The sample lists tens of thousands of gamma-chain clones; approximately 2.9% were seen once. Vgamma9/Vdelta2+ and Vdelta2-negative gammadelta T cells were flow-sorted from PBMC for bulk sequencing. The material sequenced was gamma-delta T cells from blood. The source is a pool of human donors (malaria-infected and uninfected, not separated).

This clone was seen at least ten times. This may be a read error, as it is one base from a much larger clone. This CDR3 is also generated by other DNA sequences in the sample. V is TRGV4 and J is TRGJ1 or TRGJ2. The CDR3 has 15 residues. Per germline, CDR1 EGSTGY and CDR2 YDSYTSSV. This chain's CDR3 is CATWDYAAGDYKKLF. CDR3 DNA: TGTGCCACCTGGGATTACGCCGCCGGGGATTATAAGAAGCTCTTT.

This clone was detected many times. The chain couples TRGV3 to TRGJ1 or TRGJ2. The CDR3 covers 13 residues. Germline-derived CDR1 and CDR2 are VTNTFY and YDVSTARD (reference sequence). V shed 3 bases, J shed 7 bases, and the junction held 9 bases outside the gene matches. The CDR3 here is CATWDGCRYKKLF. The DNA for the CDR3 is TGTGCCACCTGGGACGGGTGTCGGTATAAGAAACTCTTT.

This clone is categorized as medium-sized. This sample includes further DNA sequences coding for the same CDR3. The genes are TRGV8 and TRGJP2. The germline V gene encodes CDR1 VENAVY and CDR2 YDSYNSRV. Losses at the gene ends were 5 bases for V and 2 bases for J; bases not matched to a gene: 5. The CDR3 consists of 14 residues. The CDR3 bases are TGTGCCACCTGGGGCTGGAGTAGTGATTGGATCAAGACGTTT. It encodes CATWGWSSDWIKTF.

Ten or more counts support this clone. TCRdb's listed protein matches a much larger clone and diverges from this DNA's translation at residue 7, likely through a read error; the protein shown comes from the DNA. The chain has TRGV9 and TRGJ1 or TRGJ2. The germline gives CDR1 GITISATS, CDR2 ISYDGTV (reference sequence). The V gene end was trimmed by 7 bases and the J gene end by 0 bases; junction bases not matched to a gene: 18. CDR3 length equals 17 residues. CDR3 sequence: CALCLHDRQPNYYKKLF. CDR3 bases: TGTGCCTTGTGTCTCCACGACCGACAACCGAATTATTATAAGAAACTCTTT.

This clone was seen many times. For this DNA, TCRdb reports the protein of a much larger clone, which diverges at residue 5, most likely from a read error; the protein presented here is translated directly from the DNA. This chain joins TRGV2 and TRGJ1 or TRGJ2. Looked up from germline, CDR1 is EGSNGY and CDR2 is YDSYNSKV. CDR3 length equals 14 residues. V was clipped by 5 bases and J by 6 bases; unmatched bases: 13. In DNA, the CDR3 is TGTGCCACCTGGGGCGGACGCCTTGGTTATAAGAAACTCTTT. It encodes CATWGGRLGYKKLF.

In the case of this clone: The translation of this DNA and the TCRdb protein of a much larger clone differ at residue 7, probably owing to a read error; the protein shown here is translated from the DNA. This chain links TRGV9 with TRGJ1 or TRGJ2. No J gene was available from TCRdb, and it was assigned here by a germline match of the DNA. V gave up 4 bases and J gave up 9 bases; unmatched junction bases: 6. The CDR3 extends over 11 amino acids. Looked up from germline, CDR1 is GITISATS and CDR2 is ISYDGTV (reference sequence). CDR3 loop: CALWEQCKKLF. For the CDR3, the DNA is TGTGCCTTGTGGGAACAATGTAAGAAACTCTTT.

This clone was recorded many times. The TCRdb protein, from a much larger clone, departs from this DNA's translation at residue 11, likely by read error; the protein shown derives from the DNA. V and J are TRGV9 and TRGJ1 or TRGJ2. In germline, CDR1 is GITISATS, CDR2 ISYDGTV (reference sequence). This CDR3 has 14 amino acids. The CDR3 coding sequence is TGTGCCTTGTGGGAGGCAACTCTTTATTATGAGAAACTCTTT. Protein: CALWEATLYYEKLF.

This clone has at least ten counts. The germline gene is not matched at one end of the junction; a read error may be the cause. In the same sample, other DNA sequences code for this CDR3. The chain is built from TRGV4 and TRGJ1 or TRGJ2. The CDR3 contains 10 residues. Per the germline V gene, CDR1 is EGSTGY and CDR2 is YDSYTSSV. CDR3 sequence (DNA): TGTGCCACCTGGGCCAGGGAGAAACTCTTC. Encoded protein: CATWAREKLF.

Only a few counts were recorded for this clone. This DNA's translation and the protein TCRdb lists, from a much larger clone, do not match at residue 6, likely due to a read error; the protein shown is translated from the DNA. The V gene is TRGV2, the J gene TRGJP2. Assignment of the J gene here rests on matching the DNA to germline, because TCRdb gives none. The CDR3 has 17 residues. After removal of 1 base from V and 0 bases from J, the junction contained 8 bases not matched to a gene. The germline CDR1 and CDR2 sequences are EGSNGY and YDSYNSKV. The CDR3 spells CATWDGPVNSSDWIKTF. The CDR3 bases are TGTGCCACCTGGGACGGACCTGTGAATAGTAGTGATTGGATCAAGACGTTT.

This clone was recorded many times. This likely traces to a read error, being one base from a far larger clone. The same CDR3 arises from other DNA sequences in this sample as well. This sequence joins TRGV4 and TRGJP2. In the absence of a J gene in TCRdb, the DNA was matched to germline to assign it here. Germline V lookup: CDR1 EGSTGY, CDR2 YDSYTSSV. The CDR3 sequence is 14 residues long. The CDR3 loop is CATWQKSSDWIKTF. CDR3 nucleotide sequence: TGTGCCACCTGGCAAAAGAGTAGCGATTGGATCAAGACGTTT.

In regard to this clone: TCRdb records a much larger clone's protein for this DNA, with a difference at residue 11 that likely arises from a read error; the protein given is the translation of the DNA. The chain couples TRGV2 to TRGJ1 or TRGJ2. CDR1 is EGSNGY and CDR2 is YDSYNSKV in the germline V gene. CDR3 length: 14 residues. With V trimmed by 0 bases and J by 12 bases, 14 bases remained unmatched. The CDR3 loop is CATWDGTIMDMKLF. The CDR3 DNA sequence: TGTGCCACCTGGGACGGGACTATTATGGATATGAAACTCTTT.

This clone was recorded many times. With only one base between it and a far larger clone, this is likely a read error. This CDR3 is also generated by other DNA sequences in the sample. The genes are TRGV4 and TRGJ1 or TRGJ2. TCRdb lists no J gene, so it was determined here by aligning the DNA to germline. This CDR3 region has 14 residues. In germline, CDR1 is EGSTGY, CDR2 YDSYTSSV. For the CDR3, the DNA is TGTGCCACCTGGGATGGGGCGAATTACTATAAGAAACTCTTT. Its translation: CATWDGANYYKKLF.

Notes on this clone: With only one base between it and a far larger clone, this is likely a read error. This sample includes further DNA sequences coding for the same CDR3. The chain couples TRGV5 to TRGJ1 or TRGJ2. TCRdb supplies no J gene; here it was assigned by aligning the nucleotide sequence to germline. CDR1 is VINAFY, CDR2 YDVSNSKD, per germline. The CDR3 covers 14 residues. The CDR3 bases are TGTGCTACCTGGGACAGGCGGCGGTATTATAAGAAACTCTTT. It is translated as CATWDRRRYYKKLF.

Ten or more counts support this clone. TCRdb's entry gives the protein of a much larger clone, which mismatches this DNA's translation at residue 7, likely from a read error; the protein reported here is translated from the DNA. The V call is TRGV9, the J call TRGJ1 or TRGJ2. This CDR3 contains 12 residues. Germline-derived CDR1 and CDR2 are GITISATS and ISYDGTV (reference sequence). The CDR3 DNA follows: TGTGCCTTGTACCCGAATTGTTATAAGAAACTCTTT. Amino acids: CALYPNCYKKLF.

On this clone itself: The translation of this DNA and the TCRdb protein of a much larger clone differ at residue 7, probably owing to a read error; the protein shown here is translated from the DNA. The V gene is TRGV9, the J gene TRGJP. Germline V gene sequence: CDR1 GITISATS, CDR2 ISYDGTV (reference sequence). The CDR3 runs 17 residues. The V segment lost 1 base and the J segment 7 bases; nucleotides outside the gene matches: 7. CDR3 coding DNA: TGTGCCTTGTGGGAGGTCTACTCGGAGTTGGGCAAAAAAATCAAGGTATTT. Its translation: CALWEVYSELGKKIKVF.

This clone was counted many times. This DNA's translation differs at residue 4 from TCRdb's protein, which comes from a much larger clone; a read error is likely, and the protein shown is translated from the DNA. The rearrangement links TRGV9 to TRGJ1 or TRGJ2. Here the J gene came from matching the DNA to germline, since TCRdb omits it. Germline V gives CDR1 GITISATS, CDR2 ISYDGTV (reference sequence). The CDR3 extends over 13 amino acids. As DNA, the CDR3 is TGTGCCTTGCGGGAGTGGAATTATTATAAGAAACTCTTT. This encodes CALREWNYYKKLF.

This clone was seen a few times. TCRdb's protein, taken from a much larger clone, differs from this DNA's translation at residue 8, likely owing to a read error; the protein displayed comes from the DNA. The rearrangement uses TRGV9 and TRGJP. TCRdb leaves out the J gene; it was filled in here by matching the DNA to germline. This CDR3 has 15 amino acids. In germline, CDR1 is GITISATS, CDR2 ISYDGTV (reference sequence). The CDR3 bases are TGTGCCTTGTGGGAGTCAGAGTGGGGCAAAAAAATCAAGGTATTT. This codes for CALWESEWGKKIKVF.

This clone was seen a few times. TCRdb's entry gives the protein of a much larger clone, which mismatches this DNA's translation at residue 9, likely from a read error; the protein reported here is translated from the DNA. The chain carries TRGV9 and TRGJ1 or TRGJ2. No J gene is reported in TCRdb; it was inferred here by comparing the DNA with germline. Germline V lookup: CDR1 GITISATS, CDR2 ISYDGTV (reference sequence). The V segment lost 0 bases and the J segment 6 bases; nucleotides outside the gene matches: 8. This CDR3 region has 14 residues. The CDR3 here is CALWEVLWCYKKLF. Here the CDR3 DNA reads TGTGCCTTGTGGGAGGTGCTCTGGTGTTATAAGAAACTCTTT.